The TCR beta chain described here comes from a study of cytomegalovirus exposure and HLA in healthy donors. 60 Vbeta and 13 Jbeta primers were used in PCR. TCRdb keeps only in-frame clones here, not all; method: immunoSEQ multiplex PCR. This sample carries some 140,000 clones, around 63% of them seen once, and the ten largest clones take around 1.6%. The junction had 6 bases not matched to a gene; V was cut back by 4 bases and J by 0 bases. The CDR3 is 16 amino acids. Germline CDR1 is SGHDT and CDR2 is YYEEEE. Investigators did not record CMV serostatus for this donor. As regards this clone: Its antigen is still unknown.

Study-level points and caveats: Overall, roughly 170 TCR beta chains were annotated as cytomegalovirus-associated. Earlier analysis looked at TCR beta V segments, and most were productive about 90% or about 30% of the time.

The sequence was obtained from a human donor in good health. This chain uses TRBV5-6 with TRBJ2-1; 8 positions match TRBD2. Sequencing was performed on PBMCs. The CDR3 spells CASSKLAEASYNEQFF. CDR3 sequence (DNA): TGTGCCAGCAGCAAACTAGCGGAGGCCTCCTACAATGAGCAGTTCTTC.